This TCR beta chain was profiled in a study of OX40 agonist ivuxolimab in advanced cancers. Study outcomes and limitations: Doses of 0.1 to 3.0 mg/kg were accompanied by clonal expansion of CD4+ and CD8+ blood T cells by week 6.

In regard to this clone: What it recognizes is unknown.

The assay was immunoSEQ multiplex PCR, and TCRdb's table has in-frame clones only and misses some. The table shows 11,000 to 15,000 clones, with more than 85% occurring only once. The clonotype comes from an adult with an advanced solid tumor such as melanoma, head and neck, liver or kidney cancer. The sequencing used CD4+ or CD8+ T cells sorted from blood, collected in a trial of the OX40 agonist ivuxolimab.

The CDR3 nucleotides read TGTGCCAGTAGTATAAGCCGCTCTGGGGCCAACGTCCTGACTTTC. It specifies CASSISRSGANVLTF. V is TRBV19 and J is TRBJ2-6; D remains unclear. The germline V gene encodes CDR1 LNHDA and CDR2 SQIVND (reference sequence). CDR3 length: 15 amino acids. V was pared by 2 bases and J by 0 bases, with 5 bases between. Full variable domain (remainder filled in from reference TRBV19 and TRBJ2-6): DGGITQSPKYLFRKEGQNVTLSCEQNLNHDAMYWYRQDPGQGLRLIYYSQIVNDFQKGDIAEGYSVSREKKESFPLTVTSAQKNPTAFYLCASSISRSGANVLTFGAGSRLTVL.